Listed here is a single T cell receptor beta chain. These data belong to a study of blood T cells in healthy people across ages. CDR3 size: 16 residues. Trimming left V 3 bases short and J 0 bases short, with 10 bases between. Germline V gives CDR1 KGHDR, CDR2 SFDVKD. Then a second PCR, running roughly 6 to 12 cycles, was carried out with a sample-barcoded 5' primer and a J-beta primer mix. TCRdb fed the 5' RACE reads into MiXCR, producing one record per CDR3 protein. Here the sample spans around 500,000 distinct CDR3 sequences, about 29% being singletons. The same sample was also studied in work on T cells of mothers and their children.

Sequencing was performed on blood. The rearrangement links TRBV24-1 to TRBJ2-2, with D unclear. The sequence came from a boy between 2 and 10 years old in good health. CDR3 DNA: TGTGCCACCAGTGATCAAGCTGGGCCGAACACCGGGGAGCTGTTTTTT. Its protein is CATSDQAGPNTGELFF.